The 31 T cell receptor beta chains in this list originate from one sample, sequenced in a study of preoperative IRX-2 immunotherapy in early breast cancer. As for treatment: preoperative locoregional IRX-2 cytokine immunotherapy. Produced via immunoSEQ multiplex PCR; TCRdb's table is partial and in-frame only. The table has 5,000 to 6,500 clones, approximately 60% seen once. The starting material was tumor tissue, obtained before IRX-2 immunotherapy. The source is a human donor with breast cancer.

The CDR3 region has the DNA TGTGCCAGCAGTTTATGGGACGTTGATACGCAGTATTTT. Translating gives CASSLWDVDTQYF. The genes are TRBV6-8 and TRBJ2-3; perhaps D is TRBD1 or TRBD2 (5 bases each). Germline CDR1 MNHGY, CDR2 SAAAGT. V was pared by 4 bases and J by 6 bases, with 11 bases between. The CDR3 sequence is 13 residues long.

The CDR3, as DNA: TGCGCCAGCAGCTTGTCAGCTACAATTGGCTACACCTTC. This gives the protein CASSLSATIGYTF. The chain uses TRBV23-1 and TRBJ1-2, with D unresolved. TRBV23-1 qualifies as an ORF whose function is uncertain. The CDR3 length is 13 residues. V lost 6 bases and J 7 bases, leaving 15 bases between the germline ends.

By share, this clone ranks as medium-sized. CDR3 residues: CASSLNGLAGPETQYF. In DNA, the CDR3 is TGTGCCAGCAGCTTAAACGGACTAGCGGGACCAGAGACCCAGTACTTC. The rearrangement uses TRBV11-3 and TRBJ2-5; 12 positions match TRBD2. The V gene end was trimmed by 2 bases and the J gene end by 4 bases; junction bases not matched to a gene: 5. The CDR3 extends over 16 amino acids. The V gene's germline CDR1 is SGHNT and CDR2 YENEEA.

This clone turned up a few times. The V and J genes are TRBV6-8 and TRBJ1-1; TRBD1 matches 7 bases. Germline V gene data show CDR1 as MNHGY and CDR2 as SAAAGT. The CDR3 has 15 amino acids. With 5 bases clipped from V and 6 bases from J, the junction kept 12 bases outside the gene matches. Here the CDR3 DNA reads TGTGCCAGCAGTGACGTGGACAGGTCGCGGGCTGAAGCTTTCTTT. It is translated as CASSDVDRSRAEAFF.

The chain employs TRBV5-1 and TRBJ1-2, with 8 positions matching TRBD1. Trimming at V came to 0 bases and at J to 3 bases, leaving 7 bases not matched to a gene. This CDR3 is 16 amino acids long. Germline lookup yields CDR1 SGHRS and CDR2 YFSETQ. CDR3 in DNA: TGCGCCAGCAGCTTGGCGACCCCGGGACAGGACTATGGCTACACCTTC. This translates into CASSLATPGQDYGYTF.

The chain recombines TRBV11-3 with TRBJ2-1; D possibly corresponds to TRBD2 (5 bases). The CDR3 has 17 residues. CDR1 is SGHNT, CDR2 YENEEA, per germline. V lost 3 bases and J lost 0, with 15 bases in between. DNA for the CDR3: TGTGCCAGCAGCTTGTTTGCGGGCGAAAGCTCCTACAATGAGCAGTTCTTC. Translating gives CASSLFAGESSYNEQFF.

The chain carries TRBV6-8 and TRBJ2-2; 10 positions agree with TRBD2. CDR3 length: 17 residues. Germline V CDR1 and CDR2: MNHGY, SAAAGT. V lost 7 bases and J lost 4; bases outside the gene matches: 12. The chain's CDR3 is CASKVLAGGVSTGELFF. DNA for the CDR3: TGTGCCAGCAAGGTCTTAGCGGGAGGTGTGAGCACCGGGGAGCTGTTTTTT.

The V gene is TRBV23-1, the J gene TRBJ1-1; no definite D call. TRBV23-1 has ORF status, its function being uncertain. The CDR3 has 14 amino acids. The ends were cut back, 6 bases at V and 6 bases at J, with 17 bases in the middle. The CDR3 nucleotides are TGCGCCAGCAGCCAAGATCAGATGAGCCCTGAAGCTTTCTTT. Residues: CASSQDQMSPEAFF.

The rearrangement links TRBV28 to TRBJ1-1; the match to TRBD1 covers 8 bases. Germline V CDR1 and CDR2: MDHEN, SYDVKM. The CDR3 is 16 residues long. Germline trimming cut 9 bases from V and 1 base from J; bases unmatched to any gene: 13. The CDR3 here is CASWGRTGYPNTEAFF. Here the CDR3 DNA reads TGTGCCAGTTGGGGGCGGACAGGGTATCCGAACACTGAAGCTTTCTTT.

This sequence joins TRBV19 and TRBJ1-4; D unresolved. Looked up from germline, CDR1 is LNHDA and CDR2 is SQIVND (reference sequence). V was shortened by 1 base and J by 8 bases, with 14 bases between the two germline ends. The CDR3 runs 15 residues. The CDR3 bases are TGTGCCAGTAGTATAGGCGGGGTACGAAGGGAAAAACTGTTTTTT. Translation gives CASSIGGVRREKLFF.

The chain has TRBV10-3 and TRBJ1-1; D is ambiguous. CDR3 size: 15 residues. Trimming left V 0 bases short and J 0 bases short, with 8 bases between. Looked up from germline, CDR1 is ENHRY and CDR2 is SYGVKD. The CDR3 is CAISESAVLNTEAFF. The CDR3 nucleotides read TGTGCCATCAGTGAGTCGGCAGTCTTGAACACTGAAGCTTTCTTT.

This clone was seen once. V gene TRBV7-5 combines with J gene TRBJ1-1; TRBD1 was called by the table and not checked on the DNA. TRBV7-5 is an annotated pseudogene. This CDR3 spans 16 amino acids. The CDR3 loop reads CASSLPDRGPSTEAFF. DNA of the CDR3: TGTGCTAGCAGCTTACCTGACAGGGGGCCGAGCACTGAAGCTTTCTTT.

The chain carries TRBV6-8 and TRBJ2-4; TRBD1 agrees at 8 bases. Germline V gives CDR1 MNHGY, CDR2 SAAAGT. There are 13 residues in the CDR3. J gave up 8 bases and V 5 bases, and 5 bases lay outside the gene matches. The CDR3 spells CASSQGARDIQYF. The DNA for the CDR3 is TGTGCCAGCAGTCAGGGGGCAAGGGACATTCAGTACTTC.

This clone was seen a single time. The J gene is TRBJ2-3, the V gene TRBV29-1; TRBD2 matches 8 bases. CDR1 is SQVTM and CDR2 is ANQGSEA in the germline V gene. J was trimmed by 0 bases and V by 4 bases; bases with no gene match: 3. The CDR3 loop spans 14 amino acids. CDR3 nucleotides: TGCAGCGTTGGGGCTAGCGGGAGCACAGATACGCAGTATTTT. This encodes CSVGASGSTDTQYF.

The rearrangement uses TRBV23-1 and TRBJ1-4, with 8 bases aligning to TRBD1. TRBV23-1 carries the ORF label, with uncertain function. The CDR3 is made up of 17 amino acids. Trimming removed 6 bases from V and 2 bases from J; junction bases left unmatched: 11. CDR3: CASSQARGQGTNEKLFF. The CDR3 region has the DNA TGCGCCAGCAGCCAGGCCAGGGGGCAGGGCACTAATGAAAAACTGTTTTTT.

The CDR3 protein is CASSTPPKRDPQFF. The CDR3 DNA is TGTGCCAGCAGCACCCCGCCTAAGAGGGATCCGCAGTTCTTC. The chain is built from TRBV25-1 and TRBJ2-1; TRBD2 might be the D (5 bases). CDR1 is MGHDK, CDR2 SYGVNS, per germline. This CDR3 is built from 14 residues. The V end lost 6 bases, the J end lost 12 bases, and 21 bases lay between the germline ends. The full variable domain, with the rest looked up from reference TRBV25-1 and TRBJ2-1, is EADIYQTPRYLVIGTGKKITLECSQTMGHDKMYWYQQDPGMELHLIHYSYGVNSTEKGDLSSESTVSRIRTEHFPLTLESARPSHTSQYLCASSTPPKRDPQFFGPGTRLTVL.

This chain uses TRBV7-5 with TRBJ1-4; the DNA was not compared with TRBD1, the D call given in the table. TRBV7-5 is assigned pseudogene status. This CDR3 comprises 16 residues. CDR3 residues: CASSSRIGQGGQKLFF. Written as DNA, the CDR3 is TGTGCCAGCAGCTCTAGGATAGGGCAGGGTGGACAAAAACTGTTTTTT.

The chain has TRBV29-1 and TRBJ2-1, with 9 bases fitting TRBD1. This CDR3 has 14 amino acids. CDR1 and CDR2 from the germline V gene are SQVTM and ANQGSEA. V lost 7 bases, J lost 0 bases, and 4 bases stayed unmatched. CDR3 loop: CSGTGQGSYNEQFF. DNA for the CDR3: TGCAGCGGAACGGGACAGGGCTCCTACAATGAGCAGTTCTTC.

The chain employs TRBV23-1 and TRBJ2-7, with 12 bases lining up with TRBD2. TRBV23-1 is reported as an ORF; its role is uncertain. V was clipped by 6 bases and J by 7 bases; unmatched bases: 4. CDR3 length: 13 amino acids. The DNA for the CDR3 is TGCGCCAGCAGGACTAGCGGGAGCGGAGAGCAGTACTTC. Residues: CASRTSGSGEQYF.

The chain recombines TRBV14 with TRBJ2-3; the match to TRBD2 covers 13 bases. V dropped 3 bases and J dropped 1; count of bases not matched to a gene: 13. In germline, CDR1 is SGHDN, CDR2 FVKESK. CDR3 length: 20 residues. In DNA form, the CDR3 reads TGTGCCAGCAGCCATCACTTTACTAGCGGGAGGGCCGGTGGCACAGATACGCAGTATTTT. Translated: CASSHHFTSGRAGGTDTQYF.

The J gene is TRBJ1-4, the V gene TRBV11-3; possibly TRBD1 for D (5 bases). Trimming removed 6 bases from V and 0 bases from J, with 11 bases in between. CDR1 is SGHNT and CDR2 is YENEEA in the germline V gene. The CDR3 has 15 amino acids. The CDR3 nucleotides read TGTGCCAGCAGACTGACAGTTGCAACTAATGAAAAACTGTTTTTT. Residues: CASRLTVATNEKLFF.

This chain links TRBV29-1 with TRBJ2-7, with TRBD2 identical over 9 bases. The CDR3 has 14 amino acids. Trimming cost V 5 bases and J 6 bases; bases outside gene matches: 11. Germline loops: CDR1 SQVTM, CDR2 ANQGSEA. The CDR3 loop reads CSVIAGEANGEQYF. In DNA form, the CDR3 reads TGCAGCGTTATAGCGGGAGAGGCTAATGGCGAGCAGTACTTC.

The CDR3 DNA reads as TGTGCCAGCAGGAGCGGGAGCGGCAATGAGCAGTTCTTC. Its translation: CASRSGSGNEQFF. The chain combines TRBV6-8 with TRBJ2-1, with 8 bases that match TRBD2. The CDR3 contains 13 residues. Germline CDR1 and CDR2: MNHGY and SAAAGT. V was pared by 6 bases and J by 6 bases, with 4 bases of the junction left unmatched.

V usage is TRBV6-8 and J usage is TRBJ2-1; TRBD2 might be the D (6 bases). The germline V and J ends were trimmed by 6 bases and 8 bases, with 14 bases remaining between them. Germline-derived CDR1 and CDR2 are MNHGY and SAAAGT. The CDR3 runs 13 residues. Here the CDR3 DNA reads TGTGCCAGCAGACTACGACTAGTAGATGAGCAGTTCTTC. This codes for CASRLRLVDEQFF.

This clone was observed a few times. The chain uses TRBV15 and TRBJ2-1; TRBD2 agrees at 7 bases. The V segment lost 4 bases and the J segment 7 bases; nucleotides outside the gene matches: 10. The CDR3 sequence is 15 residues long. Germline values: CDR1 LNHNV, CDR2 YYDKDF (reference sequence). The CDR3 DNA is TGTGCCACCAGCACTCTAGCGGACCTGGGGAATGAGCAGTTCTTC. The encoded protein is CATSTLADLGNEQFF.

The chain carries TRBV6-8 and TRBJ2-3; D might be TRBD2 (6 bases). Per germline, CDR1 MNHGY and CDR2 SAAAGT. This CDR3 has 13 amino acids. V shed 7 bases and J shed 6 bases, with 14 bases lying between them. This CDR3 reads CASTEGPRDTQYF. The CDR3 coding sequence is TGTGCCAGCACGGAGGGGCCGCGGGATACGCAGTATTTT.

The gene calls are TRBV14 and TRBJ1-2; 7 positions match TRBD1. Trimming removed 4 bases from V and 4 bases from J; junction bases left unmatched: 6. There are 14 residues in the CDR3. Germline CDR1 reads SGHDN; CDR2 reads FVKESK. CDR3 residues: CASSRQQGTYGYTF. DNA for the CDR3: TGTGCCAGCAGCCGACAACAGGGGACCTATGGCTACACCTTC.

This rearrangement joins TRBV5-1 to TRBJ2-2, with D possibly called TRBD1 or TRBD2 (6 bases each). This CDR3 is built from 15 residues. The germline CDR1 and CDR2 sequences are SGHRS and YFSETQ. The V gene lost 4 bases and the J gene lost 6 bases, with 16 bases spanning the gap. As DNA, the CDR3 is TGCGCCAGCAGCCCGGGGGCTAGCGAATCCGGGGAGCTGTTTTTT. Residues: CASSPGASESGELFF.

The chain is built from TRBV5-1 and TRBJ1-3; D perhaps matches TRBD1 (6 bases). V lost 2 bases to trimming and J lost 4 bases, with 13 bases between them. Germline lookup yields CDR1 SGHRS and CDR2 YFSETQ. CDR3 length: 15 residues. The CDR3 spells CASSLAGTPGNTIYF. The CDR3, as DNA: TGCGCCAGCAGCTTAGCCGGGACACCCGGAAACACCATATATTTT.

The V call is TRBV11-3, the J call TRBJ1-6; perhaps TRBD1 as D (5 bases). CDR1 and CDR2 from the germline V gene are SGHNT and YENEEA. The CDR3 consists of 15 residues. V gave up 7 bases and J gave up 2 bases, with 12 bases separating them. The CDR3: CASNPGGAYNSPLHF. The CDR3 DNA follows: TGTGCCAGCAACCCGGGGGGGGCCTATAATTCACCCCTCCACTTT.

This clone was detected only once. The chain recombines TRBV6-8 with TRBJ2-3; D not certain. The CDR3 length is 14 residues. Trimming cost V 8 bases and J 3 bases, with 15 bases left between them. Germline V gives CDR1 MNHGY, CDR2 SAAAGT. The CDR3: CASHQARVTDTQYF. CDR3 DNA: TGTGCCAGCCACCAGGCACGGGTGACAGATACGCAGTATTTT.